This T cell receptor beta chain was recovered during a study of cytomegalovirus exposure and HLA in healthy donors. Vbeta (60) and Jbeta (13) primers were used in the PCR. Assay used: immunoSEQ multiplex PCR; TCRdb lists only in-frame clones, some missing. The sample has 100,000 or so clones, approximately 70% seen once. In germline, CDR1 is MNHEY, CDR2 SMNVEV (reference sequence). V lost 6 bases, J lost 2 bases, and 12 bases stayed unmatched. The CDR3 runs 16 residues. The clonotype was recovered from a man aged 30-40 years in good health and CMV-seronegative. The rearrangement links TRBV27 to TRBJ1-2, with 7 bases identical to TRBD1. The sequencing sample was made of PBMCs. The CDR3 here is CASRGPGQAQNYGYTF. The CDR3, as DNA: TGTGCCAGCAGGGGGCCTGGACAGGCTCAAAACTATGGCTACACCTTC.